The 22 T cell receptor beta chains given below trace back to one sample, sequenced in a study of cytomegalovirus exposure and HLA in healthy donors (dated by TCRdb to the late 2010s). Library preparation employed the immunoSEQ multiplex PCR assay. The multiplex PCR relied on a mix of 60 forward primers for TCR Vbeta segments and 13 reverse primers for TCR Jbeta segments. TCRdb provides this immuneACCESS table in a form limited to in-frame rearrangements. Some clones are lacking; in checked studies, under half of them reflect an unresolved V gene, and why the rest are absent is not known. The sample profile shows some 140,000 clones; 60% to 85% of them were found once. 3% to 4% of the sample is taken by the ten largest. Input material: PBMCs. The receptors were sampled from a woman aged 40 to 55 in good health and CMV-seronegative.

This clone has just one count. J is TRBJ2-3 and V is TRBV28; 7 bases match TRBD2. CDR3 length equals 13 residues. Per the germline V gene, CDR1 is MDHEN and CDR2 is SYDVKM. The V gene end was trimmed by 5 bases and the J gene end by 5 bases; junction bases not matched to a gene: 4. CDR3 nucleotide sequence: TGTGCCAGCAGTCCTAGCGGACGAGATACGCAGTATTTT. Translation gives CASSPSGRDTQYF. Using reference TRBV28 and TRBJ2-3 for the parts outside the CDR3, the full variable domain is DVKVTQSSRYLVKRTGEKVFLECVQDMDHENMFWYRQDPGLGLRLIYFSYDVKMKEKGDIPEGYSVSREKKERFSLILESASTNQTSMYLCASSPSGRDTQYFGPGTRLTVL.

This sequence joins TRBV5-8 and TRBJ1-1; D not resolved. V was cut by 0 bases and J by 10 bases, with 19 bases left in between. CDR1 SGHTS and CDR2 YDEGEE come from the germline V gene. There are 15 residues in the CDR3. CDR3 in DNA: TGTGCCAGCAGCTTGGTGAACCCCCCAGATGCGGGAGCTTTCTTT. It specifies CASSLVNPPDAGAFF.

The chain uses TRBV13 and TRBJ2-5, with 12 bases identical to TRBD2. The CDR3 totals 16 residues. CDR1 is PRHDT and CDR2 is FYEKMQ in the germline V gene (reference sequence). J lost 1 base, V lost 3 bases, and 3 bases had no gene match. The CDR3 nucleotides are TGTGCCAGCAGCTTTCGGACTAGCGGGGCCCAAGAGACCCAGTACTTC. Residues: CASSFRTSGAQETQYF.

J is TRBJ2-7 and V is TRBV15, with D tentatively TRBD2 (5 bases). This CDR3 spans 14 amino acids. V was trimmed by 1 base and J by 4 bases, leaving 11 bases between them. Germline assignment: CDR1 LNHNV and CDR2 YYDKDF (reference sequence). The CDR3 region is CATSRARDLYEQYF. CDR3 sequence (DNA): TGTGCCACCAGCAGAGCCCGGGATCTGTACGAGCAGTACTTC.

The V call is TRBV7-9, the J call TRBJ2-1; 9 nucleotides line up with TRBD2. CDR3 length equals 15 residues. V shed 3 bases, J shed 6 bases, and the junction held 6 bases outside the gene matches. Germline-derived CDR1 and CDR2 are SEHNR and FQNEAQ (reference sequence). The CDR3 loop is CASSLMGGGANEQFF. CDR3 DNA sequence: TGTGCCAGCAGCTTGATGGGCGGGGGGGCCAATGAGCAGTTCTTC.

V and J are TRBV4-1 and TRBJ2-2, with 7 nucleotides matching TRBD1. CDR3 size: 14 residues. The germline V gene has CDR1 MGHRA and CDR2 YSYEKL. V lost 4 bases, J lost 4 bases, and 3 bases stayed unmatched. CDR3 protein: CASSLGQVTGELFF. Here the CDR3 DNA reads TGCGCCAGCAGCCTAGGACAGGTCACCGGGGAGCTGTTTTTT.

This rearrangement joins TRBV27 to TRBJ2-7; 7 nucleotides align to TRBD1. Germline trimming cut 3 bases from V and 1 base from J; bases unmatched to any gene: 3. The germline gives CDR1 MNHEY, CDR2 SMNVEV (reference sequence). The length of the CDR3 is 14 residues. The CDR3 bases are TGTGCCAGCAGTTTCAACAGGGGATCCTACGAGCAGTACTTC. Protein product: CASSFNRGSYEQYF.

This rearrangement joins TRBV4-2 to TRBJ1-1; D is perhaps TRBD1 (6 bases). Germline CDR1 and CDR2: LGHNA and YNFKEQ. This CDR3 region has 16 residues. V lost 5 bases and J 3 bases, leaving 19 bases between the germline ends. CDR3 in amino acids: CASSSRGGGSDTEAFF. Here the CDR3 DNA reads TGTGCCAGCAGCTCAAGGGGCGGGGGCTCGGACACTGAAGCTTTCTTT.

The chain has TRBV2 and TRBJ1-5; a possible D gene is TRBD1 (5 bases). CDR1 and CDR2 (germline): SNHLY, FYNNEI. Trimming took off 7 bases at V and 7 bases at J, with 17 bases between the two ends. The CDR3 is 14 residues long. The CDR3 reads CASTQGLEGQPQHF. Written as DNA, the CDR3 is TGTGCCAGCACCCAGGGCCTGGAGGGGCAGCCCCAGCATTTT. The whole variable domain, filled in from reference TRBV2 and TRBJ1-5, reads EPEVTQTPSHQVTQMGQEVILRCVPISNHLYFYWYRQILGQKVEFLVSFYNNEISEKSEIFDDQFSVERPDGSNFTLKIRSTKLEDSAMYFCASTQGLEGQPQHFGDGTRLSIL.

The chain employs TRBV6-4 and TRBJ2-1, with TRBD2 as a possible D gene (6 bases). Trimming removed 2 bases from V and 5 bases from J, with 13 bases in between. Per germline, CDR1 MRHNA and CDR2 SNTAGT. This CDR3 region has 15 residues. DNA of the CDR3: TGTGCCAGCAGTGACCTCCCGGGGGAACACAATGAGCAGTTCTTC. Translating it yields CASSDLPGEHNEQFF.

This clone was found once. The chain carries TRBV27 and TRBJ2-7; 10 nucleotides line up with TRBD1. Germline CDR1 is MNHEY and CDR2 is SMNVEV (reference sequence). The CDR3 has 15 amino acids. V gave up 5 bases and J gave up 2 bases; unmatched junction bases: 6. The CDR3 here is CASSLPGQGTYEQYF. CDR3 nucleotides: TGTGCCAGCAGTCTCCCGGGACAGGGGACCTACGAGCAGTACTTC.

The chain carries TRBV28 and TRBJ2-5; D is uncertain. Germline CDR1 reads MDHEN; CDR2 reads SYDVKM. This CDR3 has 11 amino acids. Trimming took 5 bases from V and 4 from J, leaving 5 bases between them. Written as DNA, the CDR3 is TGTGCCAGCAGTGTTCGAGAGACCCAGTACTTC. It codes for CASSVRETQYF. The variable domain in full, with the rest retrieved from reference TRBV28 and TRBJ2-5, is DVKVTQSSRYLVKRTGEKVFLECVQDMDHENMFWYRQDPGLGLRLIYFSYDVKMKEKGDIPEGYSVSREKKERFSLILESASTNQTSMYLCASSVRETQYFGPGTRLLVL.

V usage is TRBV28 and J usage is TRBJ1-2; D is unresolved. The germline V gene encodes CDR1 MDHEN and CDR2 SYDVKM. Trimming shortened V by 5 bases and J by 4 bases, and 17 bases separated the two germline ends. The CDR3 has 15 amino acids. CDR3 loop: CASSLTVTIPYGYTF. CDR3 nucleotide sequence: TGTGCCAGCAGTCTAACAGTTACAATTCCCTATGGCTACACCTTC.

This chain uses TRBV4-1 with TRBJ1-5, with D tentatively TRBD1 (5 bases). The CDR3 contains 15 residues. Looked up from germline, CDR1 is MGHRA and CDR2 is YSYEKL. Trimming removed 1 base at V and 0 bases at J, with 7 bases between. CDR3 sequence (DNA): TGCGCCAGCAGCCAAGCACAGGATAGCAATCAGCCCCAGCATTTT. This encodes CASSQAQDSNQPQHF.

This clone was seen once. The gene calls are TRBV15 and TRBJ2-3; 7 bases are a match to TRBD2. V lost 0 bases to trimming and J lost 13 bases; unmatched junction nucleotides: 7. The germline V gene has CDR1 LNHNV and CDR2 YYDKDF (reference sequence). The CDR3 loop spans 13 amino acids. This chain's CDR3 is CATSRDGLAVEYF. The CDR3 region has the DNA TGTGCCACCAGCAGAGATGGCCTAGCGGTCGAGTATTTT.

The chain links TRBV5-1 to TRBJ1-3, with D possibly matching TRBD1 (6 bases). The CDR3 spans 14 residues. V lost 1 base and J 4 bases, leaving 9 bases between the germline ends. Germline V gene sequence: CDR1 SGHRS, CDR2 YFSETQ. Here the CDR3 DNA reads TGCGCCAGCAGCTTGAGGGGGTACGGAAACACCATATATTTT. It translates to CASSLRGYGNTIYF.

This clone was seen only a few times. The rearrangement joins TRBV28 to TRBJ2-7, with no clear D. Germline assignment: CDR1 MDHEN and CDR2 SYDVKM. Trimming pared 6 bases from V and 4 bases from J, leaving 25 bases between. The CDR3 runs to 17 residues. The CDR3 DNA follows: TGTGCCAGCAGCCTTCCCCCGACGATTCGCGCGACTTACGAGCAGTACTTC. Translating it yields CASSLPPTIRATYEQYF.

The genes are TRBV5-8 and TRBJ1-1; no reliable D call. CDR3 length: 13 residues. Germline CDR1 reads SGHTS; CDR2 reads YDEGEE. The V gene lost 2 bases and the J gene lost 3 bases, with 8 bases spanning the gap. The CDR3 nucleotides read TGTGCCAGCAGCTTCCCAGAACACACTGAAGCTTTCTTT. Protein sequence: CASSFPEHTEAFF.

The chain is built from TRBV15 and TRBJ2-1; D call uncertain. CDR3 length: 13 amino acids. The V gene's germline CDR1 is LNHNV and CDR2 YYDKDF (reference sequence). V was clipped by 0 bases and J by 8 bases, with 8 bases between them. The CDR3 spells CATSRDPTDEQFF. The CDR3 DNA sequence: TGTGCCACCAGCAGAGACCCTACCGATGAGCAGTTCTTC.

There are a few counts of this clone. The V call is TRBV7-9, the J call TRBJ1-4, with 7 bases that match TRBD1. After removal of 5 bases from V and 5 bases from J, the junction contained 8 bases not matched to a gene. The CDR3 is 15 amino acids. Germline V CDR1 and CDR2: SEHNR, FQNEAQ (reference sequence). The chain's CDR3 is CASSPKGQRNEKLFF. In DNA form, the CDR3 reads TGTGCCAGCAGCCCCAAGGGACAGAGGAATGAAAAACTGTTTTTT.

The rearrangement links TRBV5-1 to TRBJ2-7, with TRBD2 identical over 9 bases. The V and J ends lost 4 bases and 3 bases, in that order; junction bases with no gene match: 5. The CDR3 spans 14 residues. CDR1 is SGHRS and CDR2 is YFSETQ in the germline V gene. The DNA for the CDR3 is TGCGCCAGCAGCCCACGGACTAGCGTCTACGAGCAGTACTTC. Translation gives CASSPRTSVYEQYF.

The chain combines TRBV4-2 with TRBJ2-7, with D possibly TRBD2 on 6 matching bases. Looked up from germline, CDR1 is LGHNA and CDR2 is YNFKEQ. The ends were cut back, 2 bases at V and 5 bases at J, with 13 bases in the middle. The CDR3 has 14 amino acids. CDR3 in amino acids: CASSQKPGVDEQYF. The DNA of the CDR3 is TGTGCCAGCAGCCAAAAGCCGGGAGTCGACGAGCAGTACTTC.